This record looks at one T cell receptor (beta chain) sequence and its context. Its antigen remains unidentified. Amplification used 60 Vbeta primers and 13 Jbeta primers. The repertoire was sequenced with immunoSEQ multiplex PCR; TCRdb's copy has only in-frame clones and lacks some. The data hold about 140,000 clones, with roughly 80% observed a single time. This entry belongs to a study of cytomegalovirus exposure and HLA in healthy donors. This CDR3 region has 13 residues. Looked up from germline, CDR1 is SGHKS and CDR2 is YYEKEE (reference sequence). V was shortened by 3 bases and J by 0 bases, with 6 bases between the two germline ends. Study-wide points: It emerged from a later analysis that several of the most significant clusters appeared to be linked to common viral pathogens. The study reported that TCR beta sequences accurately predicted HLA-A and HLA-B alleles in most subjects.

This sequence joins TRBV5-5 and TRBJ1-1; D ambiguous. Sequenced input: PBMCs. This receptor was obtained from a young man in good health and CMV-seronegative. The CDR3 DNA is TGTGCCAGCAGCTGGGCCATGAACACTGAAGCTTTCTTT. Residues: CASSWAMNTEAFF.